One TCR beta chain is described in this entry. The specificity of this receptor is unknown. No qualities accompany the bases; no much larger clone lies one base away. The immunoSEQ Assay, a bias-controlled multiplex PCR, was used to amplify TCRbeta CDR3 regions from genomic DNA. Turning to the authors' computational methods: Within the assay, amplification of reference gene primers was used to estimate how many nucleated cells each sample contained. Sequence reads were collapsed and filtered to measure the absolute abundance of every unique TCRbeta CDR3 rearrangement. For each sample, productive Simpson clonality was calculated by taking the square root of Simpson's diversity index across productive rearrangements. Held by TCRdb, this immuneACCESS table contains in-frame sequences only and omits some clones. Under half of the omission traces to an unresolved V gene where checked; the cause of the rest is unknown. Clone size and the V and J calls come from that table; the DNA yielded D and trimming. The sample records a few hundred thousand clones, over 80% of which are singletons. The ten largest make up approximately 5% of the sample.

The data are from a study of blood T cell repertoires in COVID-19 (TCRdb year 2020). With respect to the entire study: Samples covering the acute and convalescent phases of COVID-19 were provided by collaborators in the United States, Italy and Spain. The prospective study material was composed of cDNA or gDNA derived from T cells, B-cell-depleted T cells, or PBMCs. A freely available public database, intended as a resource for researchers studying the immune response to SARS-CoV-2, is where the repertoires were released. Where available, HLA class I and class II types were taken from metadata supplied by the sample provider and were not determined by assay-based typing. The dataset comprised deeply sampled blood TCRbeta repertoires from subjects exposed to, actively infected with, or recovered from COVID-19. Sample metadata almost always included a de-identified subject ID, COVID-19 status, age in years and sex. Samples were obtained from the ongoing ImmuneRACE study (first 160 participants) and from 950 to 1,500 subjects provided by 6 global collaborators.

What the authors observed across the whole study: The amount of clinical and demographic metadata varied by source and participant and was provided uncurated.

CDR1 and CDR2, looked up from the germline V gene, are SGHTA and FQGNSA. Spanning cysteine to phenylalanine, the CDR3 consists of 12 amino acids. Just CDR3 DNA is preserved here, 36 bases in frame from base 1. V drops 4 bases and J drops 6 bases, leaving 6 bases in between. Enrolling through a virtual design, the prospective study's participants ranged in age from roughly 18 to 90 years and lived across roughly 23 United States geographic areas. In the prospective study, cohorts were assigned on the basis of participant-reported clinical history obtained from a screening survey and a study questionnaire. Recovered participants in ImmuneRACE Cohort 3 were defined by two consecutive negative NP/OP PCR tests, clearance by a healthcare professional, or resolution of symptoms. Mobile phlebotomists in the prospective study collected whole blood, serum and a nasopharyngeal or oropharyngeal swab from every participant. Prospective study participants could optionally give additional blood draws and questionnaires over a roughly 2-month period. Before DNA extraction, prospective study blood samples were shipped either frozen or at room temperature.

The clonotype was recovered from a woman aged 45 to 65 who had recovered from COVID-19. Sequenced material: PBMCs or T cells enriched from blood (not recorded which). Recombination joined TRBV7-2 with TRBJ2-2; no D gene call is confident. The CDR3 is CASSYAAGELFF. The DNA is as follows: TGTGCCAGCAGCTACGCGGCCGGGGAGCTGTTTTTT.